Here is one T cell receptor (beta chain) with its context. Antigen specificity is unknown. This specimen comes from a study of T cell responses to AZD1222 COVID-19 vaccine. Findings and limits, study-wide: White British donors predominated, females outnumbered males, and clonal diversity was possibly underestimated. Baseline seropositivity occurred in only a handful of AZD1222 recipients.

The CDR3 contains 13 residues. CDR1 is MNHEY and CDR2 is SVGAGI in the germline V gene. V lost 3 bases and J lost 5, with 10 bases in between. Measured with immunoSEQ multiplex PCR; TCRdb has only the in-frame clones, and not every one. The profile shows under 70,000 clones, 80% to 90% of them singletons. Sequencing used peripheral blood, obtained on day 0 of AZD1222 vaccination. This clonotype originated in an adult in good health. The chain joins TRBV6-5 to TRBJ2-5; either TRBD1 or TRBD2 may supply D (6 bases each). The CDR3 spells CASSYGGLETQYF. CDR3 sequence (DNA): TGTGCCAGCAGTTATGGGGGGCTGGAGACCCAGTACTTC.